The 17 T cell receptor beta chains presented below share a single source sample, sequenced in a study of CD8+ T cells in alopecia areata. Regarding treatment: oral pan-JAK inhibitor, 5-10 mg twice daily. Extraction of RNA preceded its reverse transcription into cDNA, which served as the sequencing template. Method: immunoSEQ multiplex PCR; TCRdb's copy keeps in-frame clones and lacks some. The data contain about 160,000 clones, around 59% of them singletons. The specimen was CD4+ T cells sorted from blood, collected at week 24, from a patient treated with tofacitinib. Every receptor here comes from a human donor with alopecia areata.

The chain combines TRBV11-2 with TRBJ2-3; 10 bases align to TRBD1. The CDR3 is 15 amino acids. CDR1 is SGHAT, CDR2 FQNNGV, per germline. Trimming removed 4 bases from V and 4 bases from J; junction bases left unmatched: 5. The CDR3 bases are TGTGCCAGCAGCTCCGGGACAGGGGTTGCAGATACGCAGTATTTT. This codes for CASSSGTGVADTQYF.

J is TRBJ2-5 and V is TRBV6-5; 7 nucleotides agree with TRBD2. Germline CDR1 and CDR2: MNHEY and SVGAGI. This CDR3 is built from 15 residues. Losses at the gene ends were 3 bases for V and 5 bases for J; bases not matched to a gene: 9. CDR3 loop: CASSYKKRGPETQYF. CDR3 nucleotide sequence: TGTGCCAGCAGTTATAAGAAGCGGGGTCCGGAGACCCAGTACTTC.

The chain has TRBV5-1 and TRBJ1-1; the D is unclear. Germline V lookup: CDR1 SGHRS, CDR2 YFSETQ. The CDR3 runs 14 residues. Deletions cut 4 bases from V and 0 bases from J, with 10 bases between. CDR3 sequence (DNA): TGCGCCAGCAGCCACCCAGAGCTGAACACTGAAGCTTTCTTT. Its translation is CASSHPELNTEAFF.

This chain uses TRBV29-1 with TRBJ2-7; D is ambiguous. V was pared by 6 bases and J by 1 base, with 10 bases between. This CDR3 region has 12 residues. Germline CDR1 reads SQVTM; CDR2 reads ANQGSEA. CDR3 loop: CSVVGRSYEQYF. CDR3 bases: TGCAGCGTAGTGGGTCGATCCTACGAGCAGTACTTC.

The chain employs TRBV6-1 and TRBJ2-3, with 9 bases that match TRBD2. From germline, CDR1 is MNHNS and CDR2 SASEGT. V gave up 4 bases and J gave up 3 bases; unmatched junction bases: 2. The CDR3 extends over 14 amino acids. The CDR3 loop is CASSGSGGTDTQYF. CDR3 in DNA: TGTGCCAGCAGTGGTAGCGGGGGTACAGATACGCAGTATTTT.

The chain joins TRBV5-1 to TRBJ2-1; a weak D match, TRBD1 (5 bases). The CDR3 covers 13 residues. The ends were cut back, 4 bases at V and 8 bases at J, with 13 bases in the middle. Germline-derived CDR1 and CDR2 are SGHRS and YFSETQ. The CDR3 coding sequence is TGCGCCAGCAGCCAACAGATAGGGGATGAGCAGTTCTTC. It codes for CASSQQIGDEQFF.

V is TRBV19 and J is TRBJ2-7; D is unclear. Germline lookup yields CDR1 LNHDA and CDR2 SQIVND (reference sequence). The V gene lost 3 bases and the J gene lost 5 bases, with 11 bases spanning the gap. This CDR3 has 13 amino acids. The CDR3 region is CASSIGLRNEQYF. In DNA form, the CDR3 reads TGTGCCAGTAGTATCGGGCTCCGGAACGAGCAGTACTTC.

This chain uses TRBV20-1 with TRBJ1-4; D is unclear. V was cut by 6 bases and J by 8 bases, with 10 bases left in between. This CDR3 contains 11 residues. Germline assignment: CDR1 DFQATT and CDR2 SNEGSKA (reference sequence). The CDR3 DNA reads as TGCAGTGCGGCCATGATGGAAAAACTGTTTTTT. Protein product: CSAAMMEKLFF.

The chain employs TRBV7-8 and TRBJ1-2, with 10 bases fitting TRBD1. Germline assignment: CDR1 SGHVS and CDR2 FQNEAQ. Trimming at V came to 4 bases and at J to 6 bases, leaving 5 bases not matched to a gene. The CDR3 extends over 14 amino acids. CDR3 nucleotide sequence: TGTGCCAGCAGCTCGACAGGGGGCGCAGATGGCTACACCTTC. Its protein is CASSSTGGADGYTF.

This clone turned up a few times. The chain uses TRBV5-1 and TRBJ1-1, with a possible D match to TRBD1 (5 bases). Germline-derived CDR1 and CDR2 are SGHRS and YFSETQ. There are 13 residues in the CDR3. Trimming pared 5 bases from V and 7 bases from J, leaving 15 bases between. This CDR3 reads CASRITGSDEAFF. The CDR3 DNA is TGCGCCAGCAGAATAACAGGTAGTGATGAAGCTTTCTTT.

This clone is medium-sized. The rearrangement uses TRBV29-1 and TRBJ2-1; maybe TRBD2 (5 bases). Germline V CDR1 and CDR2: SQVTM, ANQGSEA. V was clipped by 4 bases and J by 6 bases, with 16 bases between them. The CDR3 covers 14 residues. The CDR3 reads CSVGSQTTANEQFF. CDR3 nucleotide sequence: TGCAGCGTTGGGAGCCAGACTACGGCCAATGAGCAGTTCTTC.

This clone was counted between two and nine times. This chain connects TRBV14 to TRBJ2-7; D unclear. Trimming removed 3 bases from V and 1 base from J, with 7 bases in between. This CDR3 comprises 13 residues. Germline CDR1 SGHDN, CDR2 FVKESK. The CDR3: CASSQSSSYEQYF. The CDR3 region has the DNA TGTGCCAGCAGCCAGTCCTCTTCCTACGAGCAGTACTTC. Looking up the rest from reference TRBV14 and TRBJ2-7 gives the full variable domain: EAGVTQFPSHSVIEKGQTVTLRCDPISGHDNLYWYRRVMGKEIKFLLHFVKESKQDESGMPNNRFLAERTGGTYSTLKVQPAELEDSGVYFCASSQSSSYEQYFGPGTRLTVT.

The V call is TRBV5-1, the J call TRBJ2-5, with a tentative D call TRBD1 (6 bases). Germline V gene data show CDR1 as SGHRS and CDR2 as YFSETQ. The CDR3 spans 16 residues. Trimming shortened V by 0 bases and J by 5 bases, and 17 bases separated the two germline ends. DNA for the CDR3: TGCGCCAGCAGCTTGGGAGGACAGCCCCCCATGGAGACCCAGTACTTC. The encoded protein is CASSLGGQPPMETQYF.

The gene calls are TRBV11-2 and TRBJ2-1; D gene unclear. V lost 0 bases to trimming and J lost 8 bases, with 5 bases between them. The germline V gene has CDR1 SGHAT and CDR2 FQNNGV. CDR3 length: 12 amino acids. The CDR3 reads CASSLDRYEQFF. The DNA for the CDR3 is TGTGCCAGCAGCTTAGATCGGTATGAGCAGTTCTTC.

This clone was detected a few times. The chain has TRBV5-1 and TRBJ1-5; 8 bases are shared with TRBD1. This CDR3 comprises 18 residues. Trimming cost V 0 bases and J 6 bases; bases outside gene matches: 14. Per the germline V gene, CDR1 is SGHRS and CDR2 is YFSETQ. The CDR3 is CASSLAPRTDRDVQPQHF. The CDR3 DNA reads TGCGCCAGCAGCTTGGCCCCGAGGACGGACAGGGATGTTCAGCCCCAGCATTTT.

The rearrangement joins TRBV30 to TRBJ1-1; D gene unclear. Looked up from germline, CDR1 is GTSNPN and CDR2 is SVGIG (reference sequence). This CDR3 is built from 11 residues. The V end lost 5 bases, the J end lost 4 bases, and 8 bases lay between the germline ends. The CDR3 nucleotides read TGTGCCTGGGCGGTCGGCACTGAAGCTTTCTTT. Protein: CAWAVGTEAFF.

This clone was detected only a few times. The chain is built from TRBV6-1 and TRBJ1-5; perhaps TRBD1 as D (6 bases). CDR1 is MNHNS and CDR2 is SASEGT in the germline V gene. V lost 6 bases to trimming and J lost 2 bases, with 14 bases between them. This CDR3 is built from 15 residues. CDR3 amino acids: CASRELQGGNQPQHF. DNA of the CDR3: TGTGCCAGCAGGGAATTACAGGGTGGCAATCAGCCCCAGCATTTT.